The T cell receptor beta chain described here comes from a study of CD8 T cells in ankylosing spondylitis. Quantitative 5'-RACE with molecular barcodes was used to make the TCR beta libraries. TCRdb ran MiXCR on the 5' RACE reads and lists one entry per CDR3 protein. The table shows a few hundred thousand distinct CDR3 sequences, with approximately 12% occurring only once. This clonotype occurred a few times. What it binds is unknown. The study, taken as a whole, reports: A motif of 7 to 9 highly homologous TCR beta variants was seen as apparently characteristic of ankylosing spondylitis blood. Reportedly, matched ankylosing spondylitis synovial fluid was significantly enriched for disease-linked clones. The disease-linked clones had a CD8+ phenotype and low blood frequencies.

The CDR3 runs 15 residues. Germline V lookup: CDR1 SGHDN, CDR2 FVKESK. V was shortened by 4 bases and J by 7 bases, with 17 bases between the two germline ends. The sequencing sample was made of blood, either unsorted or a sorted T cell fraction (not recorded which). The chain combines TRBV14 with TRBJ2-4; possible D gene TRBD1, 6 bases. The origin of this receptor is a male donor with ankylosing spondylitis. DNA for the CDR3: TGTGCCAGCAGCCTTCAGGCAGGGGTACGGAACATTCAGTACTTC. The encoded protein is CASSLQAGVRNIQYF.